A single sample gave rise to the 25 T cell receptor beta chains below, sequenced in a study of T cell responses to AZD1222 COVID-19 vaccine. Measured with immunoSEQ multiplex PCR; TCRdb has only the in-frame clones, and not every one. This table has approximately 120,000 clones, nearly 90% appearing once. The sequencing here drew on peripheral blood, taken 28 days after the second AZD1222 dose. These receptor sequences come from an adult who received the AZD1222 COVID-19 vaccine.

On this clone: In the same sample, other DNA sequences code for this CDR3. The DNA for the CDR3 is TGTGCCAGCAGCCCTCGGACAGGGGGCAACTATGGCTACACCTTC. This encodes CASSPRTGGNYGYTF. This sequence joins TRBV5-6 and TRBJ1-2; 11 bases map to TRBD1. The V segment lost 4 bases and the J segment 2 bases; nucleotides outside the gene matches: 4. The CDR3 spans 15 residues. In germline, CDR1 is SGHDT, CDR2 YYEEEE.

The V and J genes are TRBV30 and TRBJ1-1, with D possibly matching TRBD1 (5 bases). There are 15 residues in the CDR3. Trimming removed 3 bases from V and 2 bases from J, with 16 bases in between. Per germline, CDR1 GTSNPN and CDR2 SVGIG (reference sequence). CDR3 sequence: CAWRIWDFYNTEAFF. CDR3 sequence (DNA): TGTGCCTGGAGAATTTGGGACTTTTACAACACTGAAGCTTTCTTT.

The count of this clone is one. The V and J genes are TRBV11-3 and TRBJ1-5; D may be TRBD1 (6 bases). The CDR3 is made up of 16 amino acids. V lost 1 base and J 0 bases, leaving 10 bases between the germline ends. Germline values: CDR1 SGHNT, CDR2 YENEEA. CDR3: CASSLGTDYSNQPQHF. The CDR3 nucleotides are TGTGCCAGCAGCTTAGGGACAGATTATAGCAATCAGCCCCAGCATTTT.

The chain couples TRBV4-2 to TRBJ1-1; 8 bases map to TRBD1. This CDR3 spans 15 amino acids. Germline loops: CDR1 LGHNA, CDR2 YNFKEQ. Losses at the gene ends were 0 bases for V and 10 bases for J; bases not matched to a gene: 10. In nucleotides, the CDR3 is TGTGCCAGCAGCCAAGACTCGTCCAGGGGGCTCGGAGCTTTCTTT. Protein sequence: CASSQDSSRGLGAFF.

This clone has only a few counts. The chain has TRBV3-1 (or the pseudogene TRBV3-2) and TRBJ2-7, with D perhaps being TRBD1 or TRBD2 (5 bases each). Germline CDR1 reads LGHDT; CDR2 reads YNNKEL (reference sequence). The CDR3 loop spans 15 amino acids. Trimming stripped 4 bases from V and 1 base from J, with 14 bases between. Here the CDR3 reads CASSPRGGSSYEQYF. The CDR3 DNA reads TGTGCCAGCAGCCCCCGTGGGGGATCTTCCTACGAGCAGTACTTC.

The V and J genes are TRBV9 and TRBJ1-5; D unclear. The germline gives CDR1 SGDLS, CDR2 YYNGEE. The CDR3 is 14 amino acids. V lost 0 bases to trimming and J lost 3 bases, with 7 bases between them. CDR3 residues: CASSVGSFNQPQHF. The DNA of the CDR3 is TGTGCCAGCAGCGTAGGGTCTTTCAATCAGCCCCAGCATTTT.

This sequence joins TRBV10-3 and TRBJ2-3; D may be TRBD2 (6 bases). The CDR3 has 13 residues. Germline-derived CDR1 and CDR2 are ENHRY and SYGVKD. The V and J ends lost 7 bases and 4 bases respectively, with 12 bases between them. The CDR3 here is CAITGGESDTQYF. The CDR3 region has the DNA TGTGCCATCACTGGCGGGGAGTCAGATACGCAGTATTTT.

The chain couples TRBV3-1 (or the pseudogene TRBV3-2) to TRBJ2-5, with D maybe TRBD2 (5 bases). Germline CDR1 LGHDT, CDR2 YNNKEL (reference sequence). The CDR3 is 15 residues long. Trimming cost V 2 bases and J 1 base, with 11 bases left between them. CDR3: CASSQSIAFQETQYF. CDR3 nucleotide sequence: TGTGCCAGCAGCCAAAGTATAGCGTTCCAAGAGACCCAGTACTTC.

This rearrangement joins TRBV6-2 or TRBV6-3 to TRBJ1-1; D perhaps matches TRBD1 (6 bases). Germline V lookup: CDR1 MNHEY, CDR2 SVGEGT. This CDR3 region has 15 residues. Trimming removed 2 bases from V and 6 bases from J, with 16 bases in between. CDR3 sequence reads: CASSYGYGRGSEAFF. The CDR3 region has the DNA TGTGCCAGCAGTTACGGGTACGGCAGGGGCTCTGAAGCTTTCTTT.

The rearrangement joins TRBV7-8 to TRBJ2-3; D gene unclear. Per germline, CDR1 SGHVS and CDR2 FQNEAQ. This CDR3 has 14 residues. The V gene lost 3 bases and the J gene lost 4 bases, with 11 bases spanning the gap. As DNA, the CDR3 is TGTGCCAGCAGCTTGGCTAGGGTCGCAGATACGCAGTATTTT. Translated, it gives CASSLARVADTQYF.

The chain employs TRBV11-3 and TRBJ1-1; the D gene is possibly TRBD1 (5 bases). The CDR3 length is 13 residues. Between the trimmed V and J ends, which lost 3 bases and 1 base, there was a span of 6 bases. Germline values: CDR1 SGHNT, CDR2 YENEEA. Written as DNA, the CDR3 is TGTGCCAGCAGCTTTCAGGGGAACACTGAAGCTTTCTTT. It is translated as CASSFQGNTEAFF.

The chain carries TRBV7-2 and TRBJ2-1, with D unresolved. Trimming cost V 2 bases and J 8 bases, with 10 bases left between them. From germline, CDR1 is SGHTA and CDR2 FQGNSA. This CDR3 region has 13 residues. In DNA form, the CDR3 reads TGTGCCAGCAGCTTAAACCATGGAGATGAGCAGTTCTTC. Translated: CASSLNHGDEQFF.

The chain uses TRBV5-8 and TRBJ1-3; maybe TRBD1 (5 bases). Germline V gives CDR1 SGHTS, CDR2 YDEGEE. The CDR3 sequence is 14 residues long. V shed 1 base and J shed 11 bases, with 16 bases lying between them. CDR3: CASSLHTFQGAIYF. The CDR3 nucleotides are TGTGCCAGCAGCTTGCACACGTTTCAAGGGGCCATATATTTT. The whole variable domain, filled in from reference TRBV5-8 and TRBJ1-3, reads EAGVTQSPTHLIKTRGQQATLRCSPISGHTSVYWYQQALGLGLQFLLWYDEGEERNRGNFPPRFSGRQFPNYSSELNVNALELEDSALYLCASSLHTFQGAIYFGEGSWLTVV.

The V gene is TRBV5-1, the J gene TRBJ2-1, with TRBD2 matching 16 bases. Per germline, CDR1 SGHRS and CDR2 YFSETQ. This CDR3 has 17 residues. J gave up 9 bases and V 4 bases, and 10 bases lay outside the gene matches. The CDR3 protein is CASSPGLAGGPGREQFF. The CDR3 region has the DNA TGCGCCAGCAGCCCGGGACTAGCGGGAGGGCCTGGACGTGAGCAGTTCTTC.

This clone was recorded once. The chain combines TRBV12-5 with TRBJ2-7; 10 bases match TRBD2. Germline lookup yields CDR1 LGHNT and CDR2 FRNRAP. V lost 0 bases, J lost 0 bases, and 5 bases stayed unmatched. The CDR3 is 17 residues long. The CDR3 DNA reads TGTGCTAGTGGTTTGGTAACGGCTAGCGGGGGCTCCTACGAGCAGTACTTC. Translating gives CASGLVTASGGSYEQYF.

The chain couples TRBV7-6 to TRBJ2-5; TRBD1 is a possible D gene (5 bases). Germline V gene sequence: CDR1 SGHVS, CDR2 FNYEAQ. The germline V and J ends were trimmed by 4 bases and 1 base, with 13 bases remaining between them. CDR3 size: 15 residues. This chain's CDR3 is CASSYRTTLQETQYF. CDR3 DNA: TGTGCCAGCAGCTACCGGACAACTCTCCAAGAGACCCAGTACTTC.

V gene TRBV4-1 combines with J gene TRBJ2-2; D is possibly TRBD1 or TRBD2 (6 bases each). CDR1 is MGHRA, CDR2 YSYEKL, per germline. Trimming stripped 4 bases from V and 4 bases from J, with 13 bases between. The CDR3 runs 15 residues. CDR3 sequence: CASSPRGPITGELFF. In DNA, the CDR3 is TGCGCCAGCAGCCCCCGGGGGCCGATCACCGGGGAGCTGTTTTTT.

The chain couples TRBV30 to TRBJ1-1; D is uncertain. V lost 0 bases and J 5 bases, leaving 10 bases between the germline ends. Germline CDR1 GTSNPN, CDR2 SVGIG (reference sequence). This CDR3 contains 13 residues. The CDR3 nucleotides read TGTGCCTGGAGTGTATCCGCCGGGACTGAAGCTTTCTTT. Translation: CAWSVSAGTEAFF.

This clone has a handful of counts. The chain uses TRBV18 and TRBJ2-7; TRBD2 matches 11 bases. After removal of 3 bases from V and 2 bases from J, the junction contained 15 bases not matched to a gene. CDR3 length: 19 residues. Germline CDR1 and CDR2: KGHSH and LQKENI. This CDR3 reads CASSPYSGSGGEFPYEQYF. The CDR3, as DNA: TGTGCCAGCTCACCCTACTCGGGTAGCGGGGGGGAGTTCCCCTACGAGCAGTACTTC.

This clone was counted a few times. J is TRBJ1-1 and V is TRBV5-8; D gene unclear. V was shortened by 0 bases and J by 4 bases, with 7 bases between the two germline ends. Germline-derived CDR1 and CDR2 are SGHTS and YDEGEE. The CDR3 has 13 amino acids. CDR3 loop: CASSLGVATEAFF. The CDR3 coding sequence is TGTGCCAGCAGCTTGGGGGTAGCCACTGAAGCTTTCTTT.

The V gene is TRBV2, the J gene TRBJ1-1; 7 nucleotides line up with TRBD1. Germline CDR1 reads SNHLY; CDR2 reads FYNNEI. The CDR3 covers 15 residues. V lost 6 bases, J lost 6 bases, and 13 bases stayed unmatched. The CDR3 spells CASSLAPGQTSEAFF. The CDR3 DNA reads TGTGCCAGCAGCCTCGCGCCGGGACAGACCTCTGAAGCTTTCTTT.

The chain employs TRBV19 and TRBJ2-3; 9 bases line up with TRBD2. After removal of 7 bases from V and 6 bases from J, the junction contained 8 bases not matched to a gene. The CDR3 is 14 amino acids. Germline V CDR1 and CDR2: LNHDA, SQIVND (reference sequence). The CDR3 DNA follows: TGTGCCAGTAATGTGGCGGGGGGGCTGGATACGCAGTATTTT. It codes for CASNVAGGLDTQYF.

This chain links TRBV6-5 with TRBJ1-3; TRBD1 matches at 8 bases. CDR1 is MNHEY and CDR2 is SVGAGI in the germline V gene. The trim removed 5 bases at V and 4 bases at J, leaving 4 bases unmatched. This CDR3 is 14 amino acids long. The CDR3 DNA follows: TGTGCCAGCAGTCCCAGGGGGCAGGGAAACACCATATATTTT. Amino acids: CASSPRGQGNTIYF.

The genes are TRBV5-1 and TRBJ2-7; 14 nucleotides agree with TRBD2. After removal of 3 bases from V and 4 bases from J, the junction contained 3 bases not matched to a gene. The germline CDR1 and CDR2 sequences are SGHRS and YFSETQ. The CDR3 covers 15 residues. This CDR3 reads CASSWGLAGEYEQYF. The CDR3 DNA reads as TGCGCCAGCAGCTGGGGACTAGCGGGAGAGTACGAGCAGTACTTC.

The V gene is TRBV6-2 or TRBV6-3, the J gene TRBJ1-4; D is unclear. The CDR3 runs 12 residues. Trimming stripped 0 bases from V and 7 bases from J, with 3 bases between. Germline values: CDR1 MNHEY, CDR2 SVGEGT. The CDR3 loop reads CASSYSSEKLFF. The CDR3 region has the DNA TGTGCCAGCAGTTACTCAAGTGAAAAACTGTTTTTT.